The present T cell receptor (beta chain) was sequenced within a study of T cell repertoires in cytomegalovirus infection. Study in general: Epitope selection comprised recently identified HLA-C-restricted CMV epitopes and well-studied HLA-B-restricted CMV epitopes. An indication of both CMV infection and matching HLA type came from public TCR beta signatures.

This clonotype was observed at least ten times. Its antigen is unknown. TCRdb fed the reads into MiXCR, producing one record per CDR3 protein. The sample includes 900,000 to 950,000 distinct CDR3 sequences, 25% to 40% of them seen just once. The germline gives CDR1 SGHVS, CDR2 FQNEAQ. The V and J ends lost 1 base and 0 bases respectively, with 10 bases between them. This CDR3 contains 16 residues. General observations from the study: CMV-specific HLA-C-restricted TCR beta clonotypes dominated the ex vivo response. Carriers of CMV plus the relevant HLA were identified by cumulative public TCR beta family frequency.

This rearrangement joins TRBV7-8 to TRBJ1-5; D is ambiguous. The receptor was isolated from a human donor in good health (CMV status not recorded). Some clones in this sample may be carry-over from other donors' samples. The sample was cultured CD8+ T cells from PBMCs, taken from culture after CMV antigen stimulation. The CDR3 loop is CASSLVAVGSNQPQHF. CDR3 DNA sequence: TGTGCCAGCAGCTTAGTTGCGGTGGGTAGCAATCAGCCCCAGCATTTT.